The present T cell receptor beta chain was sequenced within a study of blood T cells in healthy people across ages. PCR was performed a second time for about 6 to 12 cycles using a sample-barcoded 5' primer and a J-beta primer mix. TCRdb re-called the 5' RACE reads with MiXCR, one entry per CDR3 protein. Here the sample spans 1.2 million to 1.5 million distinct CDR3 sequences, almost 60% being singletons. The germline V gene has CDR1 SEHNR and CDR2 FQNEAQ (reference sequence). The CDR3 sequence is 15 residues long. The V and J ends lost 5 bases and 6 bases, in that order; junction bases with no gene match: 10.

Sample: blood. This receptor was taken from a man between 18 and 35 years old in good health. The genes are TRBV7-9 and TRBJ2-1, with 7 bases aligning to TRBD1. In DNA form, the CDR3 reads TGTGCCAGCAGCCGACCCACAGGGGTTGGCAATGAGCAGTTCTTC. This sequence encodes CASSRPTGVGNEQFF.